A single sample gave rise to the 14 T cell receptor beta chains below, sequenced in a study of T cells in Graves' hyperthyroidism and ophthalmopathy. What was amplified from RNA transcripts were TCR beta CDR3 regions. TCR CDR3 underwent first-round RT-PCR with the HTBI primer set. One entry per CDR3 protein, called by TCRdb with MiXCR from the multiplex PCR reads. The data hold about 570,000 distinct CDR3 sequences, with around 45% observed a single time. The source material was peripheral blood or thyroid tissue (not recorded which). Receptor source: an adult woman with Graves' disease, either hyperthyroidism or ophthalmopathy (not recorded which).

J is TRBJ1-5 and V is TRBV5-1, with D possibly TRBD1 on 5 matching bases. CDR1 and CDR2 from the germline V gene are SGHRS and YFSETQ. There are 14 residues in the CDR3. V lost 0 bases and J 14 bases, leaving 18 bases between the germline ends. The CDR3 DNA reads TGCGCCAGCAGCTTGGAGGCTAGCGGGGGATACGAGCATTTT. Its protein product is CASSLEASGGYEHF.

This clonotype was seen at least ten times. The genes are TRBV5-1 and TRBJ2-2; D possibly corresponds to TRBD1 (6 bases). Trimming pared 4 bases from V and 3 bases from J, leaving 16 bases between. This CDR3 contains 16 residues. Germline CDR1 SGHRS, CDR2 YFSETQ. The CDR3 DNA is TGCGCCAGCAGCGTGTCAGGGGCATGGGACACCGGGGAGCTGTTTTTT. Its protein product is CASSVSGAWDTGELFF.

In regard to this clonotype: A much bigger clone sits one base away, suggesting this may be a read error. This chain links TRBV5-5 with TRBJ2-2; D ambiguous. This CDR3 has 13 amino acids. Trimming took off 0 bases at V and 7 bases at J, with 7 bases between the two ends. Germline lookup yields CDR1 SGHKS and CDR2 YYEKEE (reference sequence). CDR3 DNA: TGTGCCAGCAGCTTGGGTGACGGCGGGGAGCTGTTTTTT. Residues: CASSLGDGGELFF.

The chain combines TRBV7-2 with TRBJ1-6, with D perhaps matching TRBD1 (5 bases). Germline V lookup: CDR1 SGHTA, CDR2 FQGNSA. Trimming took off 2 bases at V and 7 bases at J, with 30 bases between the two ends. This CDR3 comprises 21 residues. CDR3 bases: TGTGCCAGCAGCTTACTATCGCCGGGACGGAGGGACCCATCAACGAATTCACCCCTCCACTTT. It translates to CASSLLSPGRRDPSTNSPLHF. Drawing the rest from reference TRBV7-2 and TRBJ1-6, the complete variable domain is GAGVSQSPSNKVTEKGKDVELRCDPISGHTALYWYRQSLGQGLEFLIYFQGNSAPDKSGLPSDRFSAERTGGSVSTLTIQRTQQEDSAVYLCASSLLSPGRRDPSTNSPLHFGNGTRLTVT.

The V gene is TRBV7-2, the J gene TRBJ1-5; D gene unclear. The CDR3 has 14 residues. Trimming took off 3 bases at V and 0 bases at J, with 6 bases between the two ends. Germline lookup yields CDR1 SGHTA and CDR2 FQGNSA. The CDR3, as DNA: TGTGCCAGCAGCTTGATAGGTAGCAATCAGCCCCAGCATTTT. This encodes CASSLIGSNQPQHF.

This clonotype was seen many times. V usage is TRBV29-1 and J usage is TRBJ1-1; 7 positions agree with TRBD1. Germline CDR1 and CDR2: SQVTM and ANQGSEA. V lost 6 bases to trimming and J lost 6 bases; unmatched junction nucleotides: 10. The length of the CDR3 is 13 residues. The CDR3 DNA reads TGCAGCGTGAGAACAGGGGCGGTCGCTGAAGCTTTCTTT. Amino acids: CSVRTGAVAEAFF.

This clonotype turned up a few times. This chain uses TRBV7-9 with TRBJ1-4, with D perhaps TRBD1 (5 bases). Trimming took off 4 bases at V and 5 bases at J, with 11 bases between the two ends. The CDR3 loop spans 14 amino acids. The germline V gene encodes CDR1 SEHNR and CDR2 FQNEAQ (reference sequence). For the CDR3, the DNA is TGTGCCAGCAGCTCGGGACGGCGAAATGAAAAACTGTTTTTT. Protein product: CASSSGRRNEKLFF. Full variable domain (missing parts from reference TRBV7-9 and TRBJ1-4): DTGVSQNPRHKITKRGQNVTFRCDPISEHNRLYWYRQTLGQGPEFLTYFQNEAQLEKSRLLSDRFSAERPKGSFSTLEIQRTEQGDSAMYLCASSSGRRNEKLFFGSGTQLSVL.

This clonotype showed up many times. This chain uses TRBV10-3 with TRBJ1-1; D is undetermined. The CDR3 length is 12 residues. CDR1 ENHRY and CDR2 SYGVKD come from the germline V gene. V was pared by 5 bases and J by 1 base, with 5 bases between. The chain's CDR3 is CAISSKNTEAFF. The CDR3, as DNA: TGTGCCATCAGTTCCAAGAACACTGAAGCTTTCTTT.

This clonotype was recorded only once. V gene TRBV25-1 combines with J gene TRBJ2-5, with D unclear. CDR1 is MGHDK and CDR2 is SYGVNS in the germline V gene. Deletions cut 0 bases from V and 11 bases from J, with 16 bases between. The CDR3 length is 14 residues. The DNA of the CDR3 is TGTGCCAGCAGTGAATATGTCAGGTCAGGAGAGCAGTACTTC. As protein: CASSEYVRSGEQYF.

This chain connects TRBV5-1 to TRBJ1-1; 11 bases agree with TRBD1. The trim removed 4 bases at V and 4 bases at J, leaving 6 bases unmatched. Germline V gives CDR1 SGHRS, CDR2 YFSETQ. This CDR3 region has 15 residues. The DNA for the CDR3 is TGCGCCAGCAGCCGGACAGGGGGCGTGATCACTGAAGCTTTCTTT. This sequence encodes CASSRTGGVITEAFF.

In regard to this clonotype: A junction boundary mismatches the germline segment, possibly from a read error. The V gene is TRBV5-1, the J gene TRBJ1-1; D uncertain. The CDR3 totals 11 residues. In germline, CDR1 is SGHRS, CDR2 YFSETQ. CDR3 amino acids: CATTHVGFAFF. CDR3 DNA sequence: TGTGCCACTACCCATGTAGGTTTCGCTTTCTTT.

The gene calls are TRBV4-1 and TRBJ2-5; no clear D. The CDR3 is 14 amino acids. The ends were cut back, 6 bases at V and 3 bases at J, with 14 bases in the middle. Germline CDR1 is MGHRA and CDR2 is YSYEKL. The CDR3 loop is CASSQHMVKETQYF. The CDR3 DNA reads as TGCGCCAGCAGTCAACACATGGTGAAAGAGACCCAGTACTTC.

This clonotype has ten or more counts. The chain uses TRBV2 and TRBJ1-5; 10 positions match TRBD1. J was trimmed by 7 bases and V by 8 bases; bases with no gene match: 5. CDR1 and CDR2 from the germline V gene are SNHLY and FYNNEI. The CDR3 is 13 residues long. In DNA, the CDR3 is TGTGCCAGCGTCCGGGACAGGGGCCAGCCCCAGCATTTT. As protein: CASVRDRGQPQHF.

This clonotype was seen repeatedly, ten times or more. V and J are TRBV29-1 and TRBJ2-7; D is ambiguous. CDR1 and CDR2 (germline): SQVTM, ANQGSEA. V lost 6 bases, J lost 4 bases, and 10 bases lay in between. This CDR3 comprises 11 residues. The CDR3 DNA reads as TGCAGCGTCCTGGGCTCGTACGAGCAGTACTTC. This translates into CSVLGSYEQYF.